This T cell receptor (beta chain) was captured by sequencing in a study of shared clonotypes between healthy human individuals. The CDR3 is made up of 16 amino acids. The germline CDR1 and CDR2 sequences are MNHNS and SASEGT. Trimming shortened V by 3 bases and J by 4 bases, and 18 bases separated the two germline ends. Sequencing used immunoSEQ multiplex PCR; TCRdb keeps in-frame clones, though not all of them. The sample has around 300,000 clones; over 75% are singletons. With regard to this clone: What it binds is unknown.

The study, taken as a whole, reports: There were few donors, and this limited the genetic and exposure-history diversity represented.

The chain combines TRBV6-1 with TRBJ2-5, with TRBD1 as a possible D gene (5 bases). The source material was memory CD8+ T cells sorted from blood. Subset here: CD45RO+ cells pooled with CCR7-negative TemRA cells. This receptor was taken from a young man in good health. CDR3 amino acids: CASSEGLKLVGETQYF. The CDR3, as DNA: TGTGCCAGCAGTGAGGGGCTGAAGCTCGTTGGAGAGACCCAGTACTTC.